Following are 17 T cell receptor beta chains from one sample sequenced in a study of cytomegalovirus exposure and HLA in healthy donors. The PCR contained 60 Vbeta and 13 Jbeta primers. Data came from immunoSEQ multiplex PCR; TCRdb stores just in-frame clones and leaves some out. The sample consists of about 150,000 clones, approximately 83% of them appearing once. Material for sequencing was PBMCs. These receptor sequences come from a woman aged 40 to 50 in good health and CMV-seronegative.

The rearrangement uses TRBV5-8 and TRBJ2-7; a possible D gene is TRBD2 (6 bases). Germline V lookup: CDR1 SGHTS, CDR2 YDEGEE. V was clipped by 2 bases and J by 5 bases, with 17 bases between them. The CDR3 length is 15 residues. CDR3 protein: CASSFTGVHWDEQYF. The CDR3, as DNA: TGTGCCAGCAGCTTTACGGGGGTCCATTGGGACGAGCAGTACTTC.

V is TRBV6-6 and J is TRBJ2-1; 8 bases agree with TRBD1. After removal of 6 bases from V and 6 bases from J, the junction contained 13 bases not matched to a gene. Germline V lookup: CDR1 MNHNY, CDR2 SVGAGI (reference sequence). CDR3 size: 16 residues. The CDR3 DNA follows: TGTGCCAGCAGACCACCACCGGGACAGGAGGGCAATGAGCAGTTCTTC. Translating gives CASRPPPGQEGNEQFF.

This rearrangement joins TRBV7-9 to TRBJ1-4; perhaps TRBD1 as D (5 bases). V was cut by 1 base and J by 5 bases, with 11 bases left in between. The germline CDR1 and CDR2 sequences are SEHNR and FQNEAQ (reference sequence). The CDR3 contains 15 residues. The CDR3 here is CASSLEPGLNEKLFF. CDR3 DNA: TGTGCCAGCAGCTTAGAGCCAGGGCTAAATGAAAAACTGTTTTTT.

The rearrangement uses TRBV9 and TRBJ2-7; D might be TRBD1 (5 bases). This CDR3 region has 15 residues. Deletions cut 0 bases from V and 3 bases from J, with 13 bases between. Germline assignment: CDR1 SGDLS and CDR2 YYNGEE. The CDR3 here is CASSVDLGQGYEQYF. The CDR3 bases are TGTGCCAGCAGCGTAGATTTGGGCCAGGGCTACGAGCAGTACTTC.

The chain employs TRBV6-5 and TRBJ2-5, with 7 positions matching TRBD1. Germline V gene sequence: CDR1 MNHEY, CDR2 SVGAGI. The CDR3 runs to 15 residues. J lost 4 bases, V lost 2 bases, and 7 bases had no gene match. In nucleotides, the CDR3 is TGTGCCAGCAGTTACGAGGGGGCGCCGGGAGAGACCCAGTACTTC. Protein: CASSYEGAPGETQYF.

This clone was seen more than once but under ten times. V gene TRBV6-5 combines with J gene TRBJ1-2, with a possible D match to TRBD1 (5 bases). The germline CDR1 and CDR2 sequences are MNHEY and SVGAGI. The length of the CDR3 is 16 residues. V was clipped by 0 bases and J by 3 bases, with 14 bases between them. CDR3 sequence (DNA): TGTGCCAGCAGTTACTCGTCGGGGGTTTCCCACTATGGCTACACCTTC. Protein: CASSYSSGVSHYGYTF.

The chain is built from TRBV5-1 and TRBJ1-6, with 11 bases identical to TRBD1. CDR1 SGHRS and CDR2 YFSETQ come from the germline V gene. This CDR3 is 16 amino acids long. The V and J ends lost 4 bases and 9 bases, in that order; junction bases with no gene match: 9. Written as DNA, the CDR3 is TGCGCCAGCAGCCTCCAAAGCGGGACAGGGGGTTCACCCCTCCACTTT. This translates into CASSLQSGTGGSPLHF.

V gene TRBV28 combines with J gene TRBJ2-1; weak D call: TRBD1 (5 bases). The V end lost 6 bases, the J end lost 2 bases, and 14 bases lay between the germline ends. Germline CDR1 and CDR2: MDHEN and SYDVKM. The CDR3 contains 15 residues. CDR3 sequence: CASSSGQGPYNEQFF. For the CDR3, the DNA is TGTGCCAGCAGCTCAGGGCAGGGTCCCTACAATGAGCAGTTCTTC. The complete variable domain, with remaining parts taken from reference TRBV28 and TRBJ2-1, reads DVKVTQSSRYLVKRTGEKVFLECVQDMDHENMFWYRQDPGLGLRLIYFSYDVKMKEKGDIPEGYSVSREKKERFSLILESASTNQTSMYLCASSSGQGPYNEQFFGPGTRLTVL.

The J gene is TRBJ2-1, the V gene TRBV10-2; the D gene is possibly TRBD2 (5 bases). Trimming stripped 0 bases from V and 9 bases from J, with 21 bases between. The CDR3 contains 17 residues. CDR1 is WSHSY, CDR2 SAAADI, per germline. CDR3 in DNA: TGCGCCAGCAGTGAGTCCCTTCCTAGTTCGGGGTTTGGTGAGCAGTTCTTC. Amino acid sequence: CASSESLPSSGFGEQFF.

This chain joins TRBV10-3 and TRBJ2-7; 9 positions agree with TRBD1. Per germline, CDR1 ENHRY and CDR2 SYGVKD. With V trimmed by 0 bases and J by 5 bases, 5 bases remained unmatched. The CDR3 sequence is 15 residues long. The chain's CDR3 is CAISESGQGFHEQYF. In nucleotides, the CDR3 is TGTGCCATCAGTGAGTCTGGACAGGGGTTCCACGAGCAGTACTTC.

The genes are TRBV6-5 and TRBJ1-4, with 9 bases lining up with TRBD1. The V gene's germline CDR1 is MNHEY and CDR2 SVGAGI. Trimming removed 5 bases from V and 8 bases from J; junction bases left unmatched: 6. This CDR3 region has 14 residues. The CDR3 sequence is CASSPGQGFEKLFF. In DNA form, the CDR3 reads TGTGCCAGCAGTCCGGGACAGGGATTCGAAAAACTGTTTTTT.

CDR3 nucleotide sequence: TGTGCCAGCAGATACCCCGGGACAGCATACAATGAGCAGTTCTTC. Translated, it gives CASRYPGTAYNEQFF. This chain uses TRBV7-9 with TRBJ2-1; 7 bases align to TRBD1. CDR1 and CDR2 (germline): SEHNR, FQNEAQ (reference sequence). The CDR3 runs 15 residues. V trimming: 6 bases; J trimming: 4 bases; junction bases outside the gene matches: 9.

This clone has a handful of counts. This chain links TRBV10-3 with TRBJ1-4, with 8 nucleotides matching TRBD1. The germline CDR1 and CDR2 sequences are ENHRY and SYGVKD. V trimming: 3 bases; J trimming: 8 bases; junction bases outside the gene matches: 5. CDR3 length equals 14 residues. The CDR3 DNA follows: TGTGCCATCAGTGACGGGACAGGCGGAGAAAAACTGTTTTTT. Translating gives CAISDGTGGEKLFF.

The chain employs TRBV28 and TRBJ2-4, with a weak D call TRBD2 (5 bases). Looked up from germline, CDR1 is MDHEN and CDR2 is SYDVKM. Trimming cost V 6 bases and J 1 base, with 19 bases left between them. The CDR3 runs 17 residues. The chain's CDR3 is CASSLDMGRGAKNIQYF. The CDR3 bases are TGTGCCAGCAGCTTAGACATGGGCCGAGGGGCCAAAAACATTCAGTACTTC.

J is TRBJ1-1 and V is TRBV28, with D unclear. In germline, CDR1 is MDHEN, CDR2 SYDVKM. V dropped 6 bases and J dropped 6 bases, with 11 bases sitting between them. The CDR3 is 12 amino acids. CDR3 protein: CASRPGGPEAFF. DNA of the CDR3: TGTGCCAGCAGGCCCGGTGGGCCTGAAGCTTTCTTT.

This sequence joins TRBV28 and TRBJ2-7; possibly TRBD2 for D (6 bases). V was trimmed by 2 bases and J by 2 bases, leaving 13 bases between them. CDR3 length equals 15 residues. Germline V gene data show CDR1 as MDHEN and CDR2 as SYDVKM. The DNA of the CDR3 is TGTGCCAGCAGTTTAAGTTCGGCGGGGACCTACGAGCAGTACTTC. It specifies CASSLSSAGTYEQYF.

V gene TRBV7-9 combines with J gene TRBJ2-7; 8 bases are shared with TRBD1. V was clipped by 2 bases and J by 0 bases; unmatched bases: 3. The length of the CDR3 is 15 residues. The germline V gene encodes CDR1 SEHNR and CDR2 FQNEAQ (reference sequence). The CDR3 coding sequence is TGTGCCAGCAGCTTATACACAGGGGGCTCCTACGAGCAGTACTTC. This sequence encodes CASSLYTGGSYEQYF.